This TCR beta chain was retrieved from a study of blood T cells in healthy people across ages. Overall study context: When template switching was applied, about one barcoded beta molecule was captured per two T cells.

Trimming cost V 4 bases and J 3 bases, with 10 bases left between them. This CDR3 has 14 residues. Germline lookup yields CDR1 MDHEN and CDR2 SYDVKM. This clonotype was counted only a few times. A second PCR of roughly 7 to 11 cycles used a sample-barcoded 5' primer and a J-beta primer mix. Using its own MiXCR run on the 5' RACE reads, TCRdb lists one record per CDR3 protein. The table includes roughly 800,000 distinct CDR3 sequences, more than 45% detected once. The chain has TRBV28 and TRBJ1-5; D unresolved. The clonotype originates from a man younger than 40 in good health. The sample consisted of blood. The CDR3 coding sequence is TGTGCCAGCAGTTCGAATCAGTTCAATCAGCCCCAGCATTTT. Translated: CASSSNQFNQPQHF.